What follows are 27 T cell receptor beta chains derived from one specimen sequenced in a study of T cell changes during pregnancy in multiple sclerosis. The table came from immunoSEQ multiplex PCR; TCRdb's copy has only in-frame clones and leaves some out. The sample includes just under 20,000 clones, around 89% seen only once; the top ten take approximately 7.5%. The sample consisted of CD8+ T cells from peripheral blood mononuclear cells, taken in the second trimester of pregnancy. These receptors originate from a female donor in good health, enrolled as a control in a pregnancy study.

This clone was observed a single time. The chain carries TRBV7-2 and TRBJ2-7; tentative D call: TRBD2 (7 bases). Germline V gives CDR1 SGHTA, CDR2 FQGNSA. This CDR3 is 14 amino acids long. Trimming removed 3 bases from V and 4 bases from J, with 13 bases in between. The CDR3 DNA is TGTGCCAGCAGCTTCGGGGGGCCTACATACGAGCAGTACTTC. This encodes CASSFGGPTYEQYF. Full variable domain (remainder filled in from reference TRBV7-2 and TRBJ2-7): GAGVSQSPSNKVTEKGKDVELRCDPISGHTALYWYRQSLGQGLEFLIYFQGNSAPDKSGLPSDRFSAERTGGSVSTLTIQRTQQEDSAVYLCASSFGGPTYEQYFGPGTRLTVT.

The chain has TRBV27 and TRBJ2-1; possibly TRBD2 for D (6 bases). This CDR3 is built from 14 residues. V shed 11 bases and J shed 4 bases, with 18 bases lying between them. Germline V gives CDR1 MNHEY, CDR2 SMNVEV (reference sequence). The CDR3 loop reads CAVRGEEHYNEQFF. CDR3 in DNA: TGTGCCGTCCGAGGGGAGGAACATTACAATGAGCAGTTCTTC.

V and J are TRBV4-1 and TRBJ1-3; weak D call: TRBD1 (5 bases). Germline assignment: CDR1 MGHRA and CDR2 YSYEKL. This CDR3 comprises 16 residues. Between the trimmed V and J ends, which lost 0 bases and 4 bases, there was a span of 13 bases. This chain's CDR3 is CASSQDGWAGGNTIYF. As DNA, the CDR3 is TGCGCCAGCAGCCAAGATGGTTGGGCAGGGGGAAACACCATATATTTT.

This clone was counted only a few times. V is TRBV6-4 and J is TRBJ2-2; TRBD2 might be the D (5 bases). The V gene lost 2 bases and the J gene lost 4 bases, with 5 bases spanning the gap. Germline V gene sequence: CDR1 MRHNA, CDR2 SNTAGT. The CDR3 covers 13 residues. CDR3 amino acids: CASSDTSTGELFF. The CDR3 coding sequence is TGTGCCAGCAGTGACACTAGCACCGGGGAGCTGTTTTTT.

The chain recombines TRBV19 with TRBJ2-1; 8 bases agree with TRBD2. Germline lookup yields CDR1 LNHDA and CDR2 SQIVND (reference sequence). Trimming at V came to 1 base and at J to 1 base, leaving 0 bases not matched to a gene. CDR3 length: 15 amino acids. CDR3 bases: TGTGCCAGTAGTATAGTAGCGGGATCCTACAATGAGCAGTTCTTC. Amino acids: CASSIVAGSYNEQFF.

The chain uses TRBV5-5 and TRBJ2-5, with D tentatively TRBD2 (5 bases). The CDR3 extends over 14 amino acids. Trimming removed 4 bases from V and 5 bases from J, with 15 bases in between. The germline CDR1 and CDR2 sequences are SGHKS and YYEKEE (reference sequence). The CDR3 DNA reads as TGTGCCAGCAGCCCGGTCCCGGGGAAGGAGACCCAGTACTTC. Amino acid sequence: CASSPVPGKETQYF.

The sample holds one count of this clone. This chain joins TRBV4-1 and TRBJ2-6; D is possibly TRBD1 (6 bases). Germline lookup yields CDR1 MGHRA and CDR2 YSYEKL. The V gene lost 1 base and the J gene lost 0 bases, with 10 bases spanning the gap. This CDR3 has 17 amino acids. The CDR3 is CASSQADSSSGANVLTF. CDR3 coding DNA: TGCGCCAGCAGCCAAGCGGACAGCAGCTCTGGGGCCAACGTCCTGACTTTC.

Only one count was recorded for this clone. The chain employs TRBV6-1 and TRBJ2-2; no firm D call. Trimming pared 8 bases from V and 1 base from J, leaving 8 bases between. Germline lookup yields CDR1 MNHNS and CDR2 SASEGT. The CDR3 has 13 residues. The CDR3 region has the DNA TGTGCCAGCGATAACAAGAACACCGGGGAGCTGTTTTTT. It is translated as CASDNKNTGELFF.

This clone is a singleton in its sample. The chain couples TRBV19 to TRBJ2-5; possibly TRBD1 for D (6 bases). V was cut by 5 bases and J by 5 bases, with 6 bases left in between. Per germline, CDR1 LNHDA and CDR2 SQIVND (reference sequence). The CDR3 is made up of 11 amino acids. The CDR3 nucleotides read TGTGCCAGTAGTCAGGGGGAGACCCAGTACTTC. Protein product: CASSQGETQYF.

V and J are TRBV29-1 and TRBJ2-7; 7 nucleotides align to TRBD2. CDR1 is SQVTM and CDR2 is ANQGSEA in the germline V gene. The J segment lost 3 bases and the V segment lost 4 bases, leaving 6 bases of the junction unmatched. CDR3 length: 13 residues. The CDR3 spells CSVGEGLGYEQYF. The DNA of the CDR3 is TGCAGCGTTGGGGAGGGCCTAGGCTACGAGCAGTACTTC.

The CDR3 region is CASSQDPYSNQPQHF. CDR3 nucleotides: TGCGCCAGCAGCCAAGATCCCTATAGCAATCAGCCCCAGCATTTT. V usage is TRBV4-1 and J usage is TRBJ1-5; no reliable D call. CDR3 length: 15 residues. Trimming removed 0 bases from V and 0 bases from J, with 6 bases in between. CDR1 MGHRA and CDR2 YSYEKL come from the germline V gene.

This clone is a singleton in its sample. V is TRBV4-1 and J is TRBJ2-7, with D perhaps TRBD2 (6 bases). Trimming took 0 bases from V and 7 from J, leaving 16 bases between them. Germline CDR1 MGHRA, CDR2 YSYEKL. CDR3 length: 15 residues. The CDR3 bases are TGCGCCAGCAGCCAAGACGGTAGCGGTAGGAGGGAGCAGTACTTC. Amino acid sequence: CASSQDGSGRREQYF.

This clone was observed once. As DNA, the CDR3 is TGTGCCAGCACCTGGGGCCCTGATGAAAAACTGTTTTTT. This encodes CASTWGPDEKLFF. The rearrangement links TRBV13 to TRBJ1-4; D perhaps matches TRBD1 (5 bases). Between the trimmed V and J ends, which lost 7 bases and 6 bases, there was a span of 12 bases. The CDR3 is made up of 13 amino acids. CDR1 is PRHDT, CDR2 FYEKMQ, per germline (reference sequence).

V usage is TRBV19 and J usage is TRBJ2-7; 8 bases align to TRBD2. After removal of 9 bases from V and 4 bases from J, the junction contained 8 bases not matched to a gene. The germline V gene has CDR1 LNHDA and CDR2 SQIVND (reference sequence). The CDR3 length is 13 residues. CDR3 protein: CASGSGALYEQYF. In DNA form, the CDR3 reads TGTGCCAGCGGTAGCGGGGCCCTTTACGAGCAGTACTTC. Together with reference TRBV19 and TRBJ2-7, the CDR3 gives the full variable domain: DGGITQSPKYLFRKEGQNVTLSCEQNLNHDAMYWYRQDPGQGLRLIYYSQIVNDFQKGDIAEGYSVSREKKESFPLTVTSAQKNPTAFYLCASGSGALYEQYFGPGTRLTVT.

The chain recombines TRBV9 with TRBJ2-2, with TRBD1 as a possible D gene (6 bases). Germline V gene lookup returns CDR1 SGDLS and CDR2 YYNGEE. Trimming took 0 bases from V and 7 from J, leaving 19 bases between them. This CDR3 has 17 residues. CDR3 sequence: CASSVARAGDLDGELFF. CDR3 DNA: TGTGCCAGCAGCGTAGCTCGGGCAGGGGATTTGGACGGGGAGCTGTTTTTT.

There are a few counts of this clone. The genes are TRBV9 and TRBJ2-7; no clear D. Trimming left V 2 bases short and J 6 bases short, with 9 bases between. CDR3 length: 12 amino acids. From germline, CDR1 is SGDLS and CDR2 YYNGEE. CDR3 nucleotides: TGTGCCAGCAGCGTTTCCGGTGGCGAGCAGTACTTC. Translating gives CASSVSGGEQYF. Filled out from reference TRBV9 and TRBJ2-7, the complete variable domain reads DSGVTQTPKHLITATGQRVTLRCSPRSGDLSVYWYQQSLDQGLQFLIQYYNGEERAKGNILERFSAQQFPDLHSELNLSSLELGDSALYFCASSVSGGEQYFGPGTRLTVT.

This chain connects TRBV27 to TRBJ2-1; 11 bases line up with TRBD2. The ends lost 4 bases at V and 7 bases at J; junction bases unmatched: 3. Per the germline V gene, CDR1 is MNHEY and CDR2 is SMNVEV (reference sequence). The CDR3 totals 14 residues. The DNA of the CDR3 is TGTGCCAGCAGTTACCTAGCGGGAGGTAATGAGCAGTTCTTC. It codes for CASSYLAGGNEQFF.

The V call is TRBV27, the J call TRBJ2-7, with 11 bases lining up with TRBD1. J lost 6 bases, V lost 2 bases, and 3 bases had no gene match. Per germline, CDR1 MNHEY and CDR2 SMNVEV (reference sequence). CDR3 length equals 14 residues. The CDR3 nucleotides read TGTGCCAGCAGTTTACGGACAGGGGGCGCCGAGCAGTACTTC. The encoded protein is CASSLRTGGAEQYF.

The CDR3 DNA is TGTGCCAGCAGCCTCGGACAGGGGGCTTCCTATGGCTACACCTTC. Protein: CASSLGQGASYGYTF. V is TRBV7-9 and J is TRBJ1-2, with 11 bases matching TRBD1. The CDR3 length is 15 residues. J gave up 4 bases and V 5 bases, and 6 bases lay outside the gene matches. The germline CDR1 and CDR2 sequences are SEHNR and FQNEAQ (reference sequence).

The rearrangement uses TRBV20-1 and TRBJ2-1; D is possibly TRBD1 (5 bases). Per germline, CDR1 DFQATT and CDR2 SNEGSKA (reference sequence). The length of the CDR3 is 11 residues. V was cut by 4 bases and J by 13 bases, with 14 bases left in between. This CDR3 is CSANQRGHQFF. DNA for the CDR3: TGCAGTGCTAACCAGCGCGGACATCAGTTCTTC.

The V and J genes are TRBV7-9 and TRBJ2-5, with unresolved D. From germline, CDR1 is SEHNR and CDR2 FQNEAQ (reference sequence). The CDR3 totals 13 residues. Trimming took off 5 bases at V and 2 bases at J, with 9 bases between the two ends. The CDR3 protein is CASSPAGQETQYF. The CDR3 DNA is TGTGCCAGCAGCCCCGCAGGTCAAGAGACCCAGTACTTC.

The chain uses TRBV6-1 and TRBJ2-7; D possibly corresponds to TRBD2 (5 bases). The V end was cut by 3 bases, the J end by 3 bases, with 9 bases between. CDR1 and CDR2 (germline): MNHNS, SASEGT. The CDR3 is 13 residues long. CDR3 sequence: CASSDRTYYEQYF. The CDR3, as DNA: TGTGCCAGCAGTGATCGGACTTACTACGAGCAGTACTTC.

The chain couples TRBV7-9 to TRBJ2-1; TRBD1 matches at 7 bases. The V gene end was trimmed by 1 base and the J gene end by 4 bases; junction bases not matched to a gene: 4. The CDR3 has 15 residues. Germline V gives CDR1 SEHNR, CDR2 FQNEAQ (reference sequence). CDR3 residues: CASSLGPGGYNEQFF. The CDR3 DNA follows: TGTGCCAGCAGCTTAGGGCCAGGGGGATACAATGAGCAGTTCTTC.

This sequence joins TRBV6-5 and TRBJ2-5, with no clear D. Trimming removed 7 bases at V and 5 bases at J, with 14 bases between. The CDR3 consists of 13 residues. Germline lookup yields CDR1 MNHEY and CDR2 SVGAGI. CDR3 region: CASTWARRETQYF. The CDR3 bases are TGTGCCAGCACTTGGGCGCGCCGGGAGACCCAGTACTTC.

In nucleotides, the CDR3 is TGTGCCAGCAGTGAATCGAGGGAGACACCTACTAACTATGGCTACACCTTC. This gives the protein CASSESRETPTNYGYTF. The gene calls are TRBV2 and TRBJ1-2; D not resolved. The CDR3 extends over 17 amino acids. Trimming removed 2 bases at V and 0 bases at J, with 16 bases between. Germline V gene lookup returns CDR1 SNHLY and CDR2 FYNNEI.

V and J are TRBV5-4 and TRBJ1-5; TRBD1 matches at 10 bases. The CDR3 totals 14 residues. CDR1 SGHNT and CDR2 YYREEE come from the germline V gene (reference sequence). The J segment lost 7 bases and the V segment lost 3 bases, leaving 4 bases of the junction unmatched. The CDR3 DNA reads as TGTGCCAGCAGCTCGGGACAGGGGTCACAGCCCCAGCATTTT. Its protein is CASSSGQGSQPQHF.

CDR3: CASSFRADYNEQFF. Here the CDR3 DNA reads TGTGCCAGCAGTTTTCGAGCGGACTACAATGAGCAGTTCTTC. The rearrangement links TRBV28 to TRBJ2-1, with a tentative D call TRBD2 (5 bases). Trimming removed 3 bases from V and 3 bases from J, with 9 bases in between. Germline values: CDR1 MDHEN, CDR2 SYDVKM. The CDR3 is 14 amino acids.